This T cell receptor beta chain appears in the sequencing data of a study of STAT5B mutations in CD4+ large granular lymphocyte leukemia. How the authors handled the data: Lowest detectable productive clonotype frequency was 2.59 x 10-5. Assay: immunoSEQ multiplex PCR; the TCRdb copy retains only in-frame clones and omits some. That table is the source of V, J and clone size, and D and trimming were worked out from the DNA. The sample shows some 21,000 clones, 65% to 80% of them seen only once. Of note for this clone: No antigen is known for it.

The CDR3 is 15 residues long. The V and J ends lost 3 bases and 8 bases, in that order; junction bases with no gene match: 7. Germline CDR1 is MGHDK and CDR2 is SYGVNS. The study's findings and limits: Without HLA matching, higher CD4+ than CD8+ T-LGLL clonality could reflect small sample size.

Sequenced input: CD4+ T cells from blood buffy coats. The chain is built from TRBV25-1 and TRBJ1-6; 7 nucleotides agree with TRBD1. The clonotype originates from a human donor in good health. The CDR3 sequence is CASSEMTGLDSPLHF. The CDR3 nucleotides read TGTGCCAGCAGTGAGATGACAGGGTTGGATTCACCCCTCCACTTT.